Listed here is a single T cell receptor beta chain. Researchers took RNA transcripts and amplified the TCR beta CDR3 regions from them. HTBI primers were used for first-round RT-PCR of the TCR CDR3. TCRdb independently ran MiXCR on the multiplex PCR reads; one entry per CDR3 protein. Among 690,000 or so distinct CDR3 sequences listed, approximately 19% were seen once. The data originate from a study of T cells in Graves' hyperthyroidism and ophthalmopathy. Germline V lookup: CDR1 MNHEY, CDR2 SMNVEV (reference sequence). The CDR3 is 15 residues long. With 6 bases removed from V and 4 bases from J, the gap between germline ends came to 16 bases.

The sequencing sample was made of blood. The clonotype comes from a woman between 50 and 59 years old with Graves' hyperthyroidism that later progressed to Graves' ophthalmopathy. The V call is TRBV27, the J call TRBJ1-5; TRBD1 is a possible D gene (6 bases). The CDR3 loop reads CASSPNGGRNQPQHF. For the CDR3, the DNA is TGTGCCAGCAGCCCGAACGGGGGGCGTAATCAGCCCCAGCATTTT.